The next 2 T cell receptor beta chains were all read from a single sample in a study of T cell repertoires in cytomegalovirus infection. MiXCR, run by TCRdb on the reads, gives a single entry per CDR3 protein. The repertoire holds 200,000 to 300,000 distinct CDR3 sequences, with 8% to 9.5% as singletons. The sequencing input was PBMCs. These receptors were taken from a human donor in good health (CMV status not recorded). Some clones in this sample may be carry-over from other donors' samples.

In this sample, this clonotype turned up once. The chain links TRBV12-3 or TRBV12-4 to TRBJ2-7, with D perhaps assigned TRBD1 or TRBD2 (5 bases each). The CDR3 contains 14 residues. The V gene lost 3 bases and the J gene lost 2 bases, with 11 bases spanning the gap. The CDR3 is CASSFGAGTYEQYF. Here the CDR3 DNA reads TGTGCCAGCAGTTTCGGGGCAGGGACCTACGAGCAGTACTTC.

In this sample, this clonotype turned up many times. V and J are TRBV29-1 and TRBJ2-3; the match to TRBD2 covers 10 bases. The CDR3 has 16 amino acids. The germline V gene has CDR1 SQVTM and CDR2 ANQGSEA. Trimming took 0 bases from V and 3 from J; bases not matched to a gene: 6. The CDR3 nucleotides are TGCAGCGTTGAAGAAGGAGCGGGAGGGGGTACAGATACGCAGTATTTT. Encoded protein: CSVEEGAGGGTDTQYF.